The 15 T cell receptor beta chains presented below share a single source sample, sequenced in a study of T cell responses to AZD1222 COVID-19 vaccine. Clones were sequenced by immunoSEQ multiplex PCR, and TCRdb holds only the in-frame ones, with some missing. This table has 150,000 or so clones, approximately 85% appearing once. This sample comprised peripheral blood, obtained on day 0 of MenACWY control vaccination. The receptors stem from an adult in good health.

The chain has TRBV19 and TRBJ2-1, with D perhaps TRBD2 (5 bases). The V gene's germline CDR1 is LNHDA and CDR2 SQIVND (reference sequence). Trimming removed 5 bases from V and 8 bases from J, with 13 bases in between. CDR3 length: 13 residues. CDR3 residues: CASSPYTRDEQFF. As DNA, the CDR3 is TGTGCCAGTAGTCCCTATACTAGGGATGAGCAGTTCTTC. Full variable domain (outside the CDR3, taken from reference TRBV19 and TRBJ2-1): DGGITQSPKYLFRKEGQNVTLSCEQNLNHDAMYWYRQDPGQGLRLIYYSQIVNDFQKGDIAEGYSVSREKKESFPLTVTSAQKNPTAFYLCASSPYTRDEQFFGPGTRLTVL.

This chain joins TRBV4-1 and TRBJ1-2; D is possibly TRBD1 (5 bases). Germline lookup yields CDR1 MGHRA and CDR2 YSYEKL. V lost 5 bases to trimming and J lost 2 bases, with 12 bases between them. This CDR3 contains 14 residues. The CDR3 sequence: CASSLGGLNYGYTF. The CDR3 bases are TGCGCCAGCAGCTTGGGGGGGTTAAACTATGGCTACACCTTC.

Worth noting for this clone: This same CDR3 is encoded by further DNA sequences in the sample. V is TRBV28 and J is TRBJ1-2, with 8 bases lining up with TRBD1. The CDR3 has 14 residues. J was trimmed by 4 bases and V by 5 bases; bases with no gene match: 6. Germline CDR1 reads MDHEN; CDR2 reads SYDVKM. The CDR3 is CASSPSDRGYGYTF. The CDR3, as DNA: TGTGCCAGCAGTCCCTCCGACAGGGGCTATGGCTACACCTTC.

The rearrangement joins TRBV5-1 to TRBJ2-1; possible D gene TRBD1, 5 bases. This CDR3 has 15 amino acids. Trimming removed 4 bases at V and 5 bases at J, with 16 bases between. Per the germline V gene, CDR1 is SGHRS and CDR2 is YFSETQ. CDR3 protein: CASSTTGRANNEQFF. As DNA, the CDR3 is TGCGCCAGCAGCACCACAGGCCGAGCCAACAATGAGCAGTTCTTC.

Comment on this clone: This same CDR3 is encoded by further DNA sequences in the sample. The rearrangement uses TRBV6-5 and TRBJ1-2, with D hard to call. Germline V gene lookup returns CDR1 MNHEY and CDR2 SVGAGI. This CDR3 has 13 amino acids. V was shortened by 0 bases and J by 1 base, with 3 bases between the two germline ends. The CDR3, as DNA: TGTGCCAGCAGTTACTCCGGTAACTATGGCTACACCTTC. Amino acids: CASSYSGNYGYTF.

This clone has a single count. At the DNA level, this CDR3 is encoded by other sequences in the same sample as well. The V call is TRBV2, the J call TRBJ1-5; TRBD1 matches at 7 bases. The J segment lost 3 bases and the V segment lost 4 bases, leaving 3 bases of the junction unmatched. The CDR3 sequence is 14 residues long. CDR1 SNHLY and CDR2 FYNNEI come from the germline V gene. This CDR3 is CASSADRNNQPQHF. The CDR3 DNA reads TGTGCCAGCAGTGCGGACAGGAACAATCAGCCCCAGCATTTT. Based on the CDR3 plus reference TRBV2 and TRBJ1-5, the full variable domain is EPEVTQTPSHQVTQMGQEVILRCVPISNHLYFYWYRQILGQKVEFLVSFYNNEISEKSEIFDDQFSVERPDGSNFTLKIRSTKLEDSAMYFCASSADRNNQPQHFGDGTRLSIL.

The CDR3 sequence: CATLVWGSYNEQFF. The CDR3, as DNA: TGTGCCACGCTAGTGTGGGGCTCCTACAATGAGCAGTTCTTC. The chain has TRBV28 and TRBJ2-1; unclear D gene. The length of the CDR3 is 14 residues. The V gene lost 10 bases and the J gene lost 0 bases, with 13 bases spanning the gap. From germline, CDR1 is MDHEN and CDR2 SYDVKM.

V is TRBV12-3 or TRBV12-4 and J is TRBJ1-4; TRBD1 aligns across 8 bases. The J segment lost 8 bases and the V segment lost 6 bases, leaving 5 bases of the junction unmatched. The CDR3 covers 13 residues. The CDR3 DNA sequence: TGTGCCAGCAGCCTGACAGGGGACGAAAAACTGTTTTTT. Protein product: CASSLTGDEKLFF.

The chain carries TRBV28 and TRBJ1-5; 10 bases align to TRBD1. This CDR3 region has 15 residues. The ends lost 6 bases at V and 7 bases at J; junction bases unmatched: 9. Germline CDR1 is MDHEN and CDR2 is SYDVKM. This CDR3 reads CASRPIRDRGQPQHF. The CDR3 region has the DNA TGTGCCAGCAGGCCAATCCGGGACAGGGGACAGCCCCAGCATTTT.

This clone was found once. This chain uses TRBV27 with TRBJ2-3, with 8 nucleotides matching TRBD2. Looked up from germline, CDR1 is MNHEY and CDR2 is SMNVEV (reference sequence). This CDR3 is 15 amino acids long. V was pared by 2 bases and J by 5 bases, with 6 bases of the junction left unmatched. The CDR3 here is CASSLGAAGGDTQYF. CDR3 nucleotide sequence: TGTGCCAGCAGTTTAGGGGCGGCGGGGGGAGATACGCAGTATTTT.

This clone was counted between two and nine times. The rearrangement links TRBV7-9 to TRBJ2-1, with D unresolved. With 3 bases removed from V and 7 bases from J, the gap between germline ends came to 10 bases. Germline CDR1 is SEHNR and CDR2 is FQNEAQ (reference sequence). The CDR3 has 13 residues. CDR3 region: CASSFAAVNEQFF. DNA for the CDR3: TGTGCCAGCAGCTTCGCGGCGGTTAATGAGCAGTTCTTC.

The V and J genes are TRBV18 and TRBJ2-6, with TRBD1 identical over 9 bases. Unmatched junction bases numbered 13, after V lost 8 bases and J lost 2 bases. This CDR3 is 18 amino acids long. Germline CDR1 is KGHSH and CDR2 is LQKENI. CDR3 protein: CASVGDRVYGAGANVLTF. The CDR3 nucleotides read TGTGCCAGCGTAGGGGACAGGGTCTACGGGGCTGGGGCCAACGTCCTGACTTTC.

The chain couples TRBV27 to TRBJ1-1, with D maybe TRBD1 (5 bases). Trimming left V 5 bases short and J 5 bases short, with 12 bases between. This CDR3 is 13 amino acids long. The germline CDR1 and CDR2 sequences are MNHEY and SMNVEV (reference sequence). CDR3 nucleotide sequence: TGTGCCAGCAGTCTTGGGGGTAGGACTGAAGCTTTCTTT. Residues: CASSLGGRTEAFF.

The CDR3 is CASSYADRVNEKLFF. The CDR3 nucleotides read TGTGCCAGCAGTTATGCAGACAGGGTAAATGAAAAACTGTTTTTT. The chain combines TRBV5-4 with TRBJ1-4, with TRBD1 matching over 7 bases. The CDR3 contains 15 residues. V gave up 5 bases and J gave up 5 bases; unmatched junction bases: 9. Germline-derived CDR1 and CDR2 are SGHNT and YYREEE (reference sequence). The variable domain in full, with the rest retrieved from reference TRBV5-4 and TRBJ1-4, is ETGVTQSPTHLIKTRGQQVTLRCSSQSGHNTVSWYQQALGQGPQFIFQYYREEENGRGNFPPRFSGLQFPNYSSELNVNALELDDSALYLCASSYADRVNEKLFFGSGTQLSVL.

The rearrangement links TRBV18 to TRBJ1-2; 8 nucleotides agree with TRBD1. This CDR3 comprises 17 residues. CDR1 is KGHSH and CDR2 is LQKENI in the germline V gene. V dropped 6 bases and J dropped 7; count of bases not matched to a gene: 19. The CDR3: CASSSAGQGALGGGYTF. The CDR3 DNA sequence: TGTGCCAGCTCGTCCGCCGGCCAGGGGGCGCTCGGCGGTGGCTACACCTTC.